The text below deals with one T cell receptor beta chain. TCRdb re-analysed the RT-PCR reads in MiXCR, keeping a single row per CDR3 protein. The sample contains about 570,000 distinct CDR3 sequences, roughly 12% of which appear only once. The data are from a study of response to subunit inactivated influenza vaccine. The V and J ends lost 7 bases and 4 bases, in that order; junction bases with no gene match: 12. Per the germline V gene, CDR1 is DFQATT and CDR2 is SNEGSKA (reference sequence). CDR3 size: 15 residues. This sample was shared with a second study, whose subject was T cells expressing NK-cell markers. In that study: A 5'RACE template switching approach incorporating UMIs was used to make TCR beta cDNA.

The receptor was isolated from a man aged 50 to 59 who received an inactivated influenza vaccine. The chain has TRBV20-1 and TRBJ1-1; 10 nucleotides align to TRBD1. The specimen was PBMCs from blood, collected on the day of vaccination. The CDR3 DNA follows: TGCAGTGACGGCATTCCCGACAGGGGGCTCACTGAAGCTTTCTTT. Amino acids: CSDGIPDRGLTEAFF.